These T cell receptor beta chains were read from a single sample in a study of CD8+ T cells in alopecia areata. Profiled with immunoSEQ multiplex PCR; TCRdb holds only in-frame clones, not every one. This sample yields over 90,000 clones, of which approximately 90% are seen a single time; more than 9.5% belongs to the top ten. Specimen: CD8+ T cells sorted from blood, collected at approximately week 34, from a patient treated with tofacitinib. The receptors were gathered from a human donor with alopecia areata. CDR3s include the opening cysteine and the closing phenylalanine or tryptophan. The D gene is left open where the match is weak. Size tells how often a clone was seen (once, few, many) or the class of an expanded clone, and some rows leave it out.

clone_size j_call v_call d_call cdr3_aa cdr3_nt
- TRBJ2-7 TRBV29-1 TRBD1 CSVEGQESYEQYF TGCAGCGTAGAAGGACAGGAATCCTACGAGCAGTACTTC
few TRBJ1-1 TRBV5-1 - CASSPGGAGANTEAFF TGCGCCAGCAGCCCGGGGGGAGCTGGGGCGAACACTGAAGCTTTCTTT
- TRBJ2-5 TRBV7-9 - CASSLGSGTLETQYF TGTGCCAGCAGCTTAGGCTCCGGGACGCTAGAGACCCAGTACTTC
- TRBJ2-1 TRBV27 - CASSLERASHNEQFF TGTGCCAGCAGTTTAGAGCGGGCCTCCCACAATGAGCAGTTCTTC
few TRBJ2-7 TRBV5-6 - CASRVGGTYEQYF TGTGCCAGCAGAGTGGGGGGTACCTACGAGCAGTACTTC
- TRBJ2-1 TRBV27 TRBD2 CASSLLGAGGPNEQFF TGTGCCAGCAGTCTGCTCGGGGCGGGAGGGCCAAATGAGCAGTTCTTC
- TRBJ2-7 TRBV27 - CASRPMAYRSSYEQYF TGTGCCAGCAGGCCAATGGCCTACAGGAGCTCCTACGAGCAGTACTTC
- TRBJ1-1 TRBV2 - CASSDPGEATEAFF TGTGCCAGCAGTGATCCCGGGGAGGCCACTGAAGCTTTCTTT
- TRBJ2-1 TRBV7-9 - CASSSDDSYNEQFF TGTGCCAGCAGTTCAGACGACTCCTACAATGAGCAGTTCTTC
- TRBJ2-1 TRBV11-2 - CASSLGTYYSYNEQFF TGTGCCAGCAGCTTGGGGACTTACTACTCCTACAATGAGCAGTTCTTC
- TRBJ1-3 TRBV7-8 - CASSLPTVSGNTIYF TGTGCCAGCAGCTTACCCACAGTCTCTGGAAACACCATATATTTT
- TRBJ2-1 TRBV6-5 - CASSFDSLSYNEQFF TGTGCCAGCAGCTTCGACAGCCTCTCCTACAATGAGCAGTTCTTC
few TRBJ1-3 TRBV7-9 - CASSSPEGAPSGNTIYF TGTGCCAGCAGCTCCCCTGAGGGCGCCCCCTCTGGAAACACCATATATTTT
once TRBJ2-1 TRBV25-1 TRBD2 CASSDNRGGGAYNEQFF TGTGCCAGCAGTGATAATCGTGGCGGGGGGGCATACAATGAGCAGTTCTTC
few TRBJ2-7 TRBV6-1 - CASGGGEQYF TGTGCCAGCGGAGGGGGCGAGCAGTACTTC
- TRBJ2-1 TRBV27 - CASSLGTGGPSYNEQFF TGTGCCAGCAGTTTAGGGACGGGGGGCCCGTCCTACAATGAGCAGTTCTTC
- TRBJ2-2 TRBV27 - CASSLGKNTGELFF TGTGCCAGCAGTTTGGGGAAGAACACCGGGGAGCTGTTTTTT